The source of this T cell receptor (beta chain) is a study of blood T cell repertoires in COVID-19. In the study overall: The United States, Italy and Spain were the sources of the acute and convalescent COVID-19 samples. From T cells, B-cell-depleted T cells, or PBMCs came the material, which was cDNA or gDNA.

The V gene end was trimmed by 0 bases and the J gene end by 3 bases; junction bases not matched to a gene: 3. CDR1 and CDR2 (germline): SGDLS, YYNGEE. CDR3 length equals 14 residues. Clones were read by immunoSEQ multiplex PCR, and TCRdb kept only the in-frame ones, dropping some. The sample comprises over 100,000 clones, roughly 90% of which are singletons, and 6% rests with the top ten. The clonotype originates from a human donor in a cohort sampled during active COVID-19. The sequenced sample consisted of peripheral blood. The V call is TRBV9, the J call TRBJ2-7; the match to TRBD1 covers 7 bases. DNA of the CDR3: TGTGCCAGCAGCGTAGGGGACAGATTCTACGAGCAGTACTTC. Amino acids: CASSVGDRFYEQYF.